This is a list of T cell receptor beta chains from one sample in a study of T cells in Graves' hyperthyroidism and ophthalmopathy. Each CDR3 protein gets one entry after TCRdb re-called the multiplex PCR reads with MiXCR. The table includes 240,000 or so distinct CDR3 sequences, around 17% detected once. The sequenced sample was blood. Source of these receptors: a woman between 18 and 29 years old with Graves' ophthalmopathy. Each CDR3 is given with its conserved first and last residue.

v_call cdr3_aa
TRBV5-1 CASSFTSGSFNEQFF
TRBV6-6 CASSYRHEQFF
TRBV6-1 CASSLKDGLIYTDTQYF
TRBV12-3/TRBV12-4 CASRVRGGNEQFF
TRBV7-8 CASSLMADPSGELFF
TRBV2 CASSEASSPIDGYTF
TRBV10-3 CAIKLGDAAYEQYF
TRBV2 CASRDSKPLEQYF
TRBV7-9 CASTRSTTNEKLFF
TRBV5-5 CASRTNRVYEQYF
TRBV2 CASSEGGNSPLHF
TRBV11-2 CASSSLDGMNTEAFF
TRBV11-2 CASSLEPPGPQHF
TRBV20-1 CSARTVNNYEQYF
TRBV15 CATRAGDEQYF
TRBV28 CASSLLLVGSTDTQYF
TRBV6-6 CASSYGLGETQYF
TRBV7-6 CASSLAAGTTQYF
TRBV7-9 CASSLSPASGRAFRNEQFF
TRBV20-1 CSAKSGGAQFGKLFF
TRBV27 CASSSPHTGNTEAFF
TRBV7-8 CASSLGPNTIYF